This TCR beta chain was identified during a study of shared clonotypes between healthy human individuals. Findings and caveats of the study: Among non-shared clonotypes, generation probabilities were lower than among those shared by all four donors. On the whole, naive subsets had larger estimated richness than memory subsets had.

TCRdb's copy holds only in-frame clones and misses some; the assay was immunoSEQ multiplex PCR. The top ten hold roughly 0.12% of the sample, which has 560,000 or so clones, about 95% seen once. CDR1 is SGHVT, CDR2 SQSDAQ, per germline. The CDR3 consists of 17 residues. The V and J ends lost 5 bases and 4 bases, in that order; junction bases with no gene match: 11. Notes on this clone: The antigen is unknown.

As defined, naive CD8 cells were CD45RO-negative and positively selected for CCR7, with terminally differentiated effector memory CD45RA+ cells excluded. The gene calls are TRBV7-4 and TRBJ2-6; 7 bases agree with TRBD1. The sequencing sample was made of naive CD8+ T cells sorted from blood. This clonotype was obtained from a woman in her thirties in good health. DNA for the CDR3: TGTGCCAGCAGCGACTCCTCGACAGGGCCCGGGGCCAACGTCCTGACTTTC. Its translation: CASSDSSTGPGANVLTF.